This T cell receptor beta chain stems from a study of T cell responses to AZD1222 COVID-19 vaccine. Notes on the study in general: Regions 160-218 and 743-854 dominated among vaccine-associated CD4 TCRs spanning spike. Clonal diversity may have been underestimated, and the donors were mostly white British, with more females than males. At baseline, seropositivity was found in only 5 to 7 AZD1222 recipients.

A word on this clone: Its target is not known.

V was trimmed by 0 bases and J by 6 bases, leaving 8 bases between them. Germline assignment: CDR1 LGHNA and CDR2 YNFKEQ. The CDR3 spans 14 residues. Measured with immunoSEQ multiplex PCR; TCRdb has only the in-frame clones, and not every one. Among 95,000 to 130,000 clones, 80% to 90% were seen once, and the ten largest hold roughly 3.9%. The V gene is TRBV4-2, the J gene TRBJ1-4; D might be TRBD1 (6 bases). Sequenced here: peripheral blood, sampled on day 0 of MenACWY control vaccination. The sequence was obtained from an adult in good health. The CDR3 DNA reads TGTGCCAGCAGCCAAGAACAGGGTGATGAAAAACTGTTTTTT. It is translated as CASSQEQGDEKLFF.